A selection of T cell receptor beta chains follows, all from one sample in a study of blood T cell repertoires in COVID-19. Some clones are missing from TCRdb's copy, which holds only in-frame ones; the method was immunoSEQ multiplex PCR. This sample carries just under 350,000 clones, about nine tenths of them seen once, and the ten largest clones take 7.3%. The source material was peripheral blood. The receptors were sampled from a woman aged 70-85 years with COVID-19, enrolled during active disease. The CDR3 runs from the conserved cysteine through the conserved F or W. Each record gives: V gene, D gene, clone size, J gene, CDR3 DNA, CDR3 protein. The D gene is left open where the match is weak. The size field is filled for only some rows; it gives once, few, many or a size class.

TRBV2	NA	NA	TRBJ1-6	TGTGCCAGCATGTGGTGGCAGGGAGGGAATTCACCCCTCCACTTT	CASMWWQGGNSPLHF
TRBV2	NA	NA	TRBJ2-3	TGTGCCAGCAACCTCCCGGGGGTAGATACGCAGTATTTT	CASNLPGVDTQYF
TRBV18	NA	NA	TRBJ1-1	TGTGCCAGCTCACCACCGAATGGGGGGTGGGAAGCTTTCTTT	CASSPPNGGWEAFF
TRBV7-6	TRBD1	NA	TRBJ1-6	TGTGCCAGCAGCAGACAGGGCTCCTATAATTCACCCCTCCACTTT	CASSRQGSYNSPLHF
TRBV10-2	NA	NA	TRBJ2-3	TGCGCCAGCAGGGGGGGGGCAAACACAGATACGCAGTATTTT	CASRGGANTDTQYF
TRBV2	TRBD1	NA	TRBJ1-2	TGTGCCAGCAGCCGGACAGGGGACTATGGCTACACCTTC	CASSRTGDYGYTF
TRBV27	TRBD2	NA	TRBJ2-3	TGTGCCAGCAGACGGGGGGGCACAGATACGCAGTATTTT	CASRRGGTDTQYF
TRBV6-6	TRBD1	NA	TRBJ2-2	TGTGCCAGCAGTCACCCGGGACAGGACTCCGCGAACACCGGGGAGCTGTTTTTT	CASSHPGQDSANTGELFF
TRBV12-3/TRBV12-4	TRBD1	NA	TRBJ1-1	TGTGCCAGCGGGGGACAGGGGTTCGCTGAAGCTTTCTTT	CASGGQGFAEAFF
TRBV13	TRBD2	once	TRBJ2-3	TGTGCCAGCAGCTCAGAGAGGTCTAGCGGGGTTCGCGGGGAGTATTTT	CASSSERSSGVRGEYF
TRBV9	NA	NA	TRBJ2-3	TGTGCCAGCAGCGCCTGGGGCGCAGATACGCAGTATTTT	CASSAWGADTQYF
TRBV6-5	NA	NA	TRBJ2-5	TGTGCCAGCAGCGCGACTAGAACAGGGACCCAGTACTTC	CASSATRTGTQYF
TRBV7-2	TRBD1	NA	TRBJ1-2	TGTGCCAGCAGCTTAGGAGGGACAGGGATACTCTATGGCTACACCTTC	CASSLGGTGILYGYTF
TRBV5-1	NA	NA	TRBJ1-1	TGCGCCAGCAGCTTGGGTACAGGGAGCCTTGAAGCTTTCTTT	CASSLGTGSLEAFF
TRBV19	NA	NA	TRBJ1-3	TGTGCCAGTAGCCCTCCAGGTGGTGGAAACACCATATATTTT	CASSPPGGGNTIYF
TRBV7-3	NA	NA	TRBJ2-1	TGTGCCAGCAGTCGGGAGTTCTCCTACAATGAGCAGTTCTTC	CASSREFSYNEQFF
TRBV20-1	NA	NA	TRBJ1-2	TGCAGTGCTAGAGTAGGGGATGGCTACACCTTC	CSARVGDGYTF
TRBV2	NA	NA	TRBJ1-2	TGTGCCAGCAGTAACAGGGCGATCTATGGCTACACCTTC	CASSNRAIYGYTF
TRBV27	NA	few	TRBJ2-6	TGTGCCAGCGGATCGACAGTTCAATACTCTGGGGCCAACGTCCTGACTTTC	CASGSTVQYSGANVLTF
TRBV10-3	NA	once	TRBJ2-7	TGTGCCATCAGTGGAGGACAAGGGTATGGCTACGAGCAGTACTTC	CAISGGQGYGYEQYF
TRBV5-6	NA	NA	TRBJ1-2	TGTGCCAGCAGCTTGGACAGGGTTAACTATGGCTACACCTTC	CASSLDRVNYGYTF
TRBV6-5	TRBD1	NA	TRBJ1-1	TGTGCCAGCCGGACAGGGGCCACTGAAGCTTTCTTT	CASRTGATEAFF
TRBV9	TRBD1	NA	TRBJ1-3	TGTGCCAGCAGCGTAGGAGGGAGGCAGGGGGACACCATATATTTT	CASSVGGRQGDTIYF
TRBV10-2	NA	once	TRBJ1-1	TGCGCCAGCACCAAGACAGGAAACACTGAAGCTTTCTTT	CASTKTGNTEAFF
TRBV27	NA	NA	TRBJ2-7	TGTGCCAGCAGTTTACTGCCCCTCAGCTACGAGCAGTACTTC	CASSLLPLSYEQYF
TRBV7-8	NA	once	TRBJ2-2	TGTGCCAGCTCCTCTTGGGGGGAGGCAACAATCGGGGAGCTGTTTTTT	CASSSWGEATIGELFF
TRBV7-2	NA	many	TRBJ1-1	TGTGCCAGCAGCCCATCAGGGAGGGCTGAAGCTTTCTTT	CASSPSGRAEAFF
TRBV4-1	TRBD1	NA	TRBJ2-7	TGCGCCAGCAGCCAATCGGACAGGGTCTACGAGCAGTACTTC	CASSQSDRVYEQYF
TRBV3-1/TRBV3-2	TRBD1	NA	TRBJ2-7	TGTGCCAGCAGCCAAGATAAGGGGGCTCAGTACTTC	CASSQDKGAQYF
TRBV4-1	NA	NA	TRBJ1-1	TGCGCCAGCAGCCAAGGGACACCGTTGAACACTGAAGCTTTCTTT	CASSQGTPLNTEAFF
TRBV19	TRBD2	NA	TRBJ2-1	TGTGCCAGTAGTATAGAGGCCGGCGGGGGGGCCTGGAATGAGCAGTTCTTC	CASSIEAGGGAWNEQFF
TRBV5-4	NA	NA	TRBJ1-5	TGTGCCAGCAGCTTGAGCGGGAATCAGCCCCAGCATTTT	CASSLSGNQPQHF
TRBV29-1	NA	NA	TRBJ1-1	TGCAGCGACCGAGGGCCAGTGGATAGCACTGAAGCTTTCTTT	CSDRGPVDSTEAFF
TRBV19	NA	NA	TRBJ1-5	TGTGCCAGCATCGGGTGGGGCAGGGTTAATCAGCCCCAGCATTTT	CASIGWGRVNQPQHF
TRBV9	TRBD1	NA	TRBJ1-4	TGTGCCAGCAGCGGTGAGGGTATGCAGGGGGCGGAGGAAAAACTGTTTTTT	CASSGEGMQGAEEKLFF
TRBV19	NA	NA	TRBJ2-3	TGTGCCAGTAGTAAAAACGAGGGAAATACGCAGTATTTT	CASSKNEGNTQYF
TRBV5-4	TRBD1	NA	TRBJ2-7	TGTGCCAGCAGCTTGGTCGGGACAGGTCCATACGAGCAGTACTTC	CASSLVGTGPYEQYF
TRBV3-1/TRBV3-2	NA	NA	TRBJ1-4	TGTGCCAGCAGCCCGAGACTAGAACTGTTTTTT	CASSPRLELFF
TRBV29-1	NA	NA	TRBJ1-1	TGCAGCGTTGAAGACCCGGGGATTGAAGCTTTCTTT	CSVEDPGIEAFF
TRBV19	NA	NA	TRBJ2-7	TGTGCCAGTAGTATAGATCTTGGAGGGGCGAGCGAGCAGTACTTC	CASSIDLGGASEQYF
TRBV2	NA	NA	TRBJ2-1	TGTGCCAGCATTGCCGAGGAGGCCTACAATGAGCAGTTCTTC	CASIAEEAYNEQFF
TRBV18	NA	NA	TRBJ1-1	TGTGCCAGCTCACCGAGACAGGAGAACACTGAAGCTTTCTTT	CASSPRQENTEAFF
TRBV5-1	NA	NA	TRBJ1-1	TGCGCCAGCAGCTTGCCAGGGACGGGGGCTGAAGCTTTCTTT	CASSLPGTGAEAFF
TRBV6-2/TRBV6-3	TRBD1	NA	TRBJ2-7	TGTGCCAGCAGTCCGGGTGGACAGGGGAGCCACGAGCAGTACTTC	CASSPGGQGSHEQYF
TRBV13	TRBD2	NA	TRBJ2-5	TGTGCCAGCAGCTTAGGGGCCTGGGGGGGACAAGAGACCCAGTACTTC	CASSLGAWGGQETQYF
TRBV11-3	NA	NA	TRBJ2-3	TGTGCCAGCAGCGCCTGGGGGGAGGAGAGAGATACGCAGTATTTT	CASSAWGEERDTQYF
TRBV11-2	TRBD1	NA	TRBJ1-1	TGTGCCAGCAGCTGGACAGGGAACACTGAAGCTTTCTTT	CASSWTGNTEAFF
TRBV14	NA	NA	TRBJ1-1	TGTGCCAGCAGCCAAAACAGGGTCCTGAACACTGAAGCTTTCTTT	CASSQNRVLNTEAFF
TRBV11-2	NA	NA	TRBJ1-1	TGTGCCAGCAGCTTGTGGGGCGGACAGAACACTGAAGCTTTCTTT	CASSLWGGQNTEAFF
TRBV30	TRBD2	NA	TRBJ2-7	TGTGCCTGGACACCGGGGGGGCCTTTCGAGCAGTACTTC	CAWTPGGPFEQYF
TRBV10-3	NA	few	TRBJ1-1	TGTGCCATCAGTGAGGCCGGGGGGACTGAAGCTTTCTTT	CAISEAGGTEAFF
TRBV28	TRBD1	NA	TRBJ1-5	TGTGCCAGCAGGACAGGGGTACAGCCCCAGCATTTT	CASRTGVQPQHF
TRBV6-5	NA	NA	TRBJ1-6	TGTGCCAGTGCTTCCCGGGGTGACAATTCACCCCTCCACTTT	CASASRGDNSPLHF
TRBV4-2	NA	NA	TRBJ2-1	TGTGCCAGCAGCCAAGATCTCGGCAATGAGCAGTTCTTC	CASSQDLGNEQFF
TRBV10-3	NA	NA	TRBJ1-2	TGTGCCATCAGTGAGCTGGGAGATAACTATGGCTACACCTTC	CAISELGDNYGYTF
TRBV28	TRBD2	NA	TRBJ2-7	TGTGCCAGCAGCCCGGGGGGATGGGGAGGCGAGCAGTACTTC	CASSPGGWGGEQYF
TRBV9	NA	NA	TRBJ2-7	TGTGCCAGCAGCGACGGCGGGGAGGCGCCCTACGAGCAGTACTTC	CASSDGGEAPYEQYF
TRBV2	NA	NA	TRBJ2-7	TGTGCCAGCACCGTGGACAGCTACGAGCAGTACTTC	CASTVDSYEQYF
TRBV5-1	TRBD2	NA	TRBJ2-5	TGCGCCAGCAGCCAACGAACTAGCGGGGGAGTTCAAGAGACCCAGTACTTC	CASSQRTSGGVQETQYF